This TCR beta chain was observed in a study of T cell repertoires in cytomegalovirus infection. MiXCR, applied by TCRdb to the reads, yields one record per CDR3 protein. The top ten hold 1.5% to 2% of the sample, which has 200,000 to 300,000 distinct CDR3 sequences, roughly 12% seen once. V shed 4 bases and J 3 bases; nucleotides not matched to a gene: 6. Germline CDR1 reads SQVTM; CDR2 reads ANQGSEA. This CDR3 has 14 residues. The origin of this receptor is a human donor in good health (CMV status not recorded). Some clones in this sample may be carry-over from other donors' samples. The V gene is TRBV29-1, the J gene TRBJ2-7; TRBD1 aligns across 10 bases. Sequenced input: PBMCs. The CDR3 here is CSVGTGGGHYEQYF. For the CDR3, the DNA is TGCAGCGTTGGGACAGGGGGAGGTCACTACGAGCAGTACTTC.